This TCR beta chain was found in a study of T cell changes during pregnancy in multiple sclerosis. Germline loops: CDR1 SGHRS, CDR2 YFSETQ. Between the trimmed V and J ends, which lost 0 bases and 3 bases, there was a span of 7 bases. This CDR3 is 13 amino acids long. Sequencing used immunoSEQ multiplex PCR; TCRdb keeps in-frame clones, though not all of them. The data show 40,000 or so clones, more than 85% seen once. This TCR was sampled from a female donor with multiple sclerosis, enrolled in a pregnancy study. This chain joins TRBV5-1 and TRBJ2-7; D is unclear. The sample was CD8+ T cells from peripheral blood mononuclear cells, taken after pregnancy. The CDR3 DNA is TGCGCCAGCAGCTTGGACGGTGACTACGAGCAGTACTTC. Translated, it gives CASSLDGDYEQYF.